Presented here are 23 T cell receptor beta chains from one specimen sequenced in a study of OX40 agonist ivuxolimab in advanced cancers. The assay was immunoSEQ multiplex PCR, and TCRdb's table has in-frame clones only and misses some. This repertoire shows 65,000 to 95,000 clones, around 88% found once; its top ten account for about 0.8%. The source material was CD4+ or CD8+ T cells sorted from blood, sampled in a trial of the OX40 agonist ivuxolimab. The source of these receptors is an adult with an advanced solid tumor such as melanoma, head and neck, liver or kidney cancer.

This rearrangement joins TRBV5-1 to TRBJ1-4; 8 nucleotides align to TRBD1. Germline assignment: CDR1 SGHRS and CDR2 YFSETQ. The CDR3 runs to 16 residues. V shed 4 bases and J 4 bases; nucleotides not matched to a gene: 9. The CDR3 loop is CASSPLGQGSNEKLFF. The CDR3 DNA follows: TGCGCCAGCAGCCCGCTTGGACAGGGAAGTAATGAAAAACTGTTTTTT.

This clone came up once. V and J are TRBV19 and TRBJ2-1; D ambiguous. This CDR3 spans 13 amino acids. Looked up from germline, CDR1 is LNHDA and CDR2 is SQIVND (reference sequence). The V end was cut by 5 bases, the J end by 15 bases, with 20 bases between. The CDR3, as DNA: TGTGCCAGTAGTGGCTACTATAGGGTTAGCCCGTTCTTC. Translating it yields CASSGYYRVSPFF. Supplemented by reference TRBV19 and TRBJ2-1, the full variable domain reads DGGITQSPKYLFRKEGQNVTLSCEQNLNHDAMYWYRQDPGQGLRLIYYSQIVNDFQKGDIAEGYSVSREKKESFPLTVTSAQKNPTAFYLCASSGYYRVSPFFGPGTRLTVL.

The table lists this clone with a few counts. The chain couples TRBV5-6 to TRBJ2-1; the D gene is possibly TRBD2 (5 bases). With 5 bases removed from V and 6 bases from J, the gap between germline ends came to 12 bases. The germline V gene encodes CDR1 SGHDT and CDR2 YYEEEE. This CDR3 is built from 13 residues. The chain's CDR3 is CASSPGFSNEQFF. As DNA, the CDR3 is TGTGCCAGCAGTCCGGGATTCTCCAATGAGCAGTTCTTC. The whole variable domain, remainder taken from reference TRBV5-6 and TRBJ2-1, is DAGVTQSPTHLIKTRGQQVTLRCSPKSGHDTVSWYQQALGQGPQFIFQYYEEEERQRGNFPDRFSGHQFPNYSSELNVNALLLGDSALYLCASSPGFSNEQFFGPGTRLTVL.

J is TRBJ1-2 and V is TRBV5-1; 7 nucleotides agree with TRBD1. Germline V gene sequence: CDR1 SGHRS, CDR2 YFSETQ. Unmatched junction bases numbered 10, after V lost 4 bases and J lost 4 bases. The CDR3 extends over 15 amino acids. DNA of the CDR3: TGCGCCAGCAGCGCAGACCCGACAGGGCCCTATGGCTACACCTTC. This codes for CASSADPTGPYGYTF.

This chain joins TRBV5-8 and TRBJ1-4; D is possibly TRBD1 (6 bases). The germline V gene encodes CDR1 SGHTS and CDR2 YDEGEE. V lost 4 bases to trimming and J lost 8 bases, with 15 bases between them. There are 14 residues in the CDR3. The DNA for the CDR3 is TGTGCCAGCAGCGCCAGGGGAGGTGGAGAAAAACTGTTTTTT. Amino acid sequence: CASSARGGGEKLFF.

CDR3 sequence: CASSLGTGTPSQPQHF. The DNA for the CDR3 is TGTGCCAGCAGCTTAGGGACAGGGACCCCAAGTCAGCCCCAGCATTTT. This chain joins TRBV7-9 and TRBJ1-5; 8 positions match TRBD1. Germline assignment: CDR1 SEHNR and CDR2 FQNEAQ (reference sequence). The CDR3 covers 16 residues. V lost 1 base and J lost 6; bases outside the gene matches: 8.

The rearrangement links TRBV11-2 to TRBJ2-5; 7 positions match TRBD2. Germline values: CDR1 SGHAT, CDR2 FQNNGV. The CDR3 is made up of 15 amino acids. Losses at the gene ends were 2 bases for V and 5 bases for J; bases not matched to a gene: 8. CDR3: CASSLSHGRSETQYF. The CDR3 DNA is TGTGCCAGCAGCTTATCACACGGGAGGTCGGAGACCCAGTACTTC.

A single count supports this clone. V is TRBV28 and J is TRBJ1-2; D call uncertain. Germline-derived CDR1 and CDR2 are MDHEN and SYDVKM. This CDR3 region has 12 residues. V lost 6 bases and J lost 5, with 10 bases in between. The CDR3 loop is CASRLRQYGYTF. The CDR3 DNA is TGTGCCAGCAGGTTGAGGCAGTATGGCTACACCTTC.

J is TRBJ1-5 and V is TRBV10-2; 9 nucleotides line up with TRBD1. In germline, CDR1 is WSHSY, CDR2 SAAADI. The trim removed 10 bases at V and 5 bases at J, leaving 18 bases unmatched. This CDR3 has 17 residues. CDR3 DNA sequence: TGCGCCACCAAAAGGGGGGTGACAGGGGGTGATGATCAGCCCCAGCATTTT. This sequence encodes CATKRGVTGGDDQPQHF.

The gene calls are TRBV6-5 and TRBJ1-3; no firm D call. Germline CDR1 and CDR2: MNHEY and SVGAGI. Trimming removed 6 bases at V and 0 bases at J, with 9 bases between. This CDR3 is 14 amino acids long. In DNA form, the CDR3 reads TGTGCCAGCAGCCTGGGTCCCTCTGGAAACACCATATATTTT. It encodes CASSLGPSGNTIYF.

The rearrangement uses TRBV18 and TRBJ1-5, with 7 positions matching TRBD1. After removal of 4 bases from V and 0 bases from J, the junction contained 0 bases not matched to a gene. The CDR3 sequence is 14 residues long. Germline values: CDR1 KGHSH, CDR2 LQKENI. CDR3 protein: CASSQGASNQPQHF. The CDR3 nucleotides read TGTGCCAGCTCACAGGGGGCTAGCAATCAGCCCCAGCATTTT.

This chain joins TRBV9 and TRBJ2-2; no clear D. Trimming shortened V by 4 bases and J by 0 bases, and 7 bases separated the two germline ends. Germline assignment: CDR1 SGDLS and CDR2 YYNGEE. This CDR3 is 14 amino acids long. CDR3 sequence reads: CASSLRTNTGELFF. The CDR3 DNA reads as TGTGCCAGCAGCCTCCGCACGAACACCGGGGAGCTGTTTTTT.

CDR3 loop: CASSQGRYEQYF. CDR3 nucleotide sequence: TGTGCCAGTAGTCAGGGCCGCTACGAGCAGTACTTC. The rearrangement joins TRBV19 to TRBJ2-7, with D possibly being TRBD1 (5 bases). The V end lost 5 bases, the J end lost 3 bases, and 8 bases lay between the germline ends. There are 12 residues in the CDR3. From germline, CDR1 is LNHDA and CDR2 SQIVND (reference sequence).

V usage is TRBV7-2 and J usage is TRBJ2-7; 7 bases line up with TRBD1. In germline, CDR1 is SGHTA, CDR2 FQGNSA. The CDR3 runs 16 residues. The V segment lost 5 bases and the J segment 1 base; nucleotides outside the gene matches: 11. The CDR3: CASSPLSGQKSYEQYF. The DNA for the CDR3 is TGTGCCAGCAGCCCCTTATCGGGACAGAAGTCCTACGAGCAGTACTTC.

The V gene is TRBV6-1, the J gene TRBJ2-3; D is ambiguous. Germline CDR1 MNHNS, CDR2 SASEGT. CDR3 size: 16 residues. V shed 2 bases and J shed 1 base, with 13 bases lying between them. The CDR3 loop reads CASSELVWAGTDTQYF. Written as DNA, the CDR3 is TGTGCCAGCAGTGAATTAGTTTGGGCCGGCACAGATACGCAGTATTTT.

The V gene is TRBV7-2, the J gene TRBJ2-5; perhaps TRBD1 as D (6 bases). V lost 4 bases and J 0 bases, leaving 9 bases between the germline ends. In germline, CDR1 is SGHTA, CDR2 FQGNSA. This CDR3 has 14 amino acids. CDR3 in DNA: TGTGCCAGCAGCTCTGACAGGTACCAAGAGACCCAGTACTTC. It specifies CASSSDRYQETQYF.

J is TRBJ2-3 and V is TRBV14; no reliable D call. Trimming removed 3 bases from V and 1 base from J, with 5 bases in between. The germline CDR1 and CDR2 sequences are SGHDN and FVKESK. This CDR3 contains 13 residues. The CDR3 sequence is CASSQPGTDTQYF. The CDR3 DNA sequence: TGTGCCAGCAGCCAGCCGGGCACAGATACGCAGTATTTT.

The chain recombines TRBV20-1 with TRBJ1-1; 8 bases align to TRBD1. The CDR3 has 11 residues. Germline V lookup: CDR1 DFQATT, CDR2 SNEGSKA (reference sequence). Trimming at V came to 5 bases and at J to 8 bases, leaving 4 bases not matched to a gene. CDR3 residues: CSASRDREAFF. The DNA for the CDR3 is TGCAGTGCTTCCCGGGACAGGGAAGCTTTCTTT.

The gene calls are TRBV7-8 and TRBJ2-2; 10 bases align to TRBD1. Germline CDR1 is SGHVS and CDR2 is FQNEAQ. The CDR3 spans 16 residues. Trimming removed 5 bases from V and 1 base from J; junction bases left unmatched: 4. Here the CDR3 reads CASSQRDRGNTGELFF. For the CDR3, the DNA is TGTGCCAGCAGCCAGAGGGACAGGGGGAACACCGGGGAGCTGTTTTTT.

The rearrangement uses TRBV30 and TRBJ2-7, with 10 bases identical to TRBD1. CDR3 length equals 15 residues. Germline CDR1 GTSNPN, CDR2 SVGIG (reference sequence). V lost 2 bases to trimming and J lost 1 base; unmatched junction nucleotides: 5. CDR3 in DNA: TGTGCCTGGAGTACCGGGACAGGGGTTTCCTACGAGCAGTACTTC. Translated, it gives CAWSTGTGVSYEQYF.

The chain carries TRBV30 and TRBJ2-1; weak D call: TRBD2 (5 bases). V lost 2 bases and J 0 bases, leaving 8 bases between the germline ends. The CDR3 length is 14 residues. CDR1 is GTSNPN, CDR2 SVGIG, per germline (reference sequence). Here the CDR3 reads CAWSRAVSYNEQFF. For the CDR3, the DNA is TGTGCCTGGAGTAGAGCGGTCTCCTACAATGAGCAGTTCTTC.

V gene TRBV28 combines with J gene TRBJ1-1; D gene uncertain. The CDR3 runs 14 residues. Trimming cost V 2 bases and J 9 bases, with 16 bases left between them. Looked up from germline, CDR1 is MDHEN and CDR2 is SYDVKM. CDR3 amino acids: CASSLGEGRIQAFF. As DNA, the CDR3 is TGTGCCAGCAGTTTAGGGGAGGGAAGAATCCAAGCTTTCTTT. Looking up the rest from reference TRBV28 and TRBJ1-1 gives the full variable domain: DVKVTQSSRYLVKRTGEKVFLECVQDMDHENMFWYRQDPGLGLRLIYFSYDVKMKEKGDIPEGYSVSREKKERFSLILESASTNQTSMYLCASSLGEGRIQAFFGQGTRLTVV.

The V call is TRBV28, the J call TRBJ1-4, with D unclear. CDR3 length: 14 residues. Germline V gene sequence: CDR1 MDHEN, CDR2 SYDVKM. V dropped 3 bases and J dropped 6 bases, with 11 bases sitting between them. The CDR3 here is CASSFFGRHEKLFF. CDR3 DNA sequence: TGTGCCAGCAGTTTCTTCGGCAGACATGAAAAACTGTTTTTT.